This entry concerns a single TCR beta chain. Its specificity is unknown. With a much larger clone just one base away, this may be a read error. The conserved closing phenylalanine or tryptophan is absent in this CDR3, likely reflecting a read error. The record originates from a study of molecular identifiers for immune sequencing clone quantification. Both previously described methods and listed TCR primers were employed to make bulk TCR libraries. TCRdb reprocessed the PCR reads via MiXCR and lists one record per CDR3 protein. Among under 650,000 distinct CDR3 sequences, less than 20% were seen once, and the ten largest hold roughly 0.83%. Study-wide findings and caveats: The sizes of highly expanded clones could be underestimated when identical TCR molecules share a barcode. Spiked-in Jurkat TCR RNA corresponding to one cell was reported as detectable against approximately 930,000 naive cells.

V lost 3 bases and J 4 bases, leaving 9 bases between the germline ends. The CDR3 has 13 amino acids. The germline V gene encodes CDR1 MGHRA and CDR2 YSYEKL. Naive CD8 T cells were FACS-sorted by CD8+CD4-CCR7+CD45RA+ markers. The source of this sequence is a human donor in good health. Some libraries in this study had Jurkat cell RNA spiked in. The chain couples TRBV4-1 to TRBJ1-1, with D hard to call. Source material: naive CD8+ T cells from blood, with Jurkat cell RNA spiked in. The subset is: FACS-sorted CD8+CD4-CCR7+CD45RA+ naive T cells. The CDR3 sequence is CASSQGSSTEAFL. The CDR3 DNA reads as TGCGCCAGCAGCCAGGGGAGTTCCACTGAAGCTTTCCTT.